This TCR beta chain was sequenced during a study of T-cell memory formation after mild COVID-19. The CDR3 length is 20 residues. After removal of 5 bases from V and 0 bases from J, the junction contained 17 bases not matched to a gene. The germline CDR1 and CDR2 sequences are SGHTA and FQGTGA. Study-wide points: CD4/CD8 balance held among clones contracting day 15 to 85, and later expanders leaned CD4+. Chiefly within CM and EM were the contracting CD4+ clones; CD8+ ones were within EMRA.

From the 5' RACE reads, TCRdb called clonotypes with MiXCR, one entry per CDR3 protein. The top ten hold more than 9% of the sample, which has around 440,000 distinct CDR3 sequences, 15% to 20% seen once. In regard to this clonotype: Antigen: not known.

This chain links TRBV7-3 with TRBJ2-1; 9 bases line up with TRBD1. Material for sequencing was PBMCs or a T cell subset sorted from them (not recorded which). This clonotype was sampled from an adult woman who had mild COVID-19 (a few samples of this study predate the infection). Cell type and time point are not known. CDR3 amino acids: CASSDGTGLHLICSYNEQFF. In DNA form, the CDR3 reads TGTGCCAGCAGCGACGGGACAGGGCTGCACCTCATCTGCTCCTACAATGAGCAGTTCTTC.